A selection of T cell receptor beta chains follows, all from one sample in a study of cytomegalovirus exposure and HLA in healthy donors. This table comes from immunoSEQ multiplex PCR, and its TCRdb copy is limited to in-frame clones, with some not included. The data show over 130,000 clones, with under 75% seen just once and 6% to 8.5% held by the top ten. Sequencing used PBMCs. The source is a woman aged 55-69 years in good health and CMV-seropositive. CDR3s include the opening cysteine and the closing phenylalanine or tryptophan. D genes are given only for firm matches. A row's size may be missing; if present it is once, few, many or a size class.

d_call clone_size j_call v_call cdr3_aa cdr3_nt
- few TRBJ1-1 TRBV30 CAWSRGRFNTEAFF TGTGCCTGGTCTCGCGGGAGGTTCAACACTGAAGCTTTCTTT
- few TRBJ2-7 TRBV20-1 CSAKQDYEQYF TGCAGTGCTAAGCAGGACTACGAGCAGTACTTC
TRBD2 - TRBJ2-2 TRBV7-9 CASSSPGTSGSLAGELFF TGTGCCAGCAGCTCCCCGGGGACTAGCGGGAGCCTAGCGGGGGAGCTGTTTTTT
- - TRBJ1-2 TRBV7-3 CASSPAGDYGYTF TGTGCCAGCAGCCCCGCAGGGGACTATGGCTACACCTTC
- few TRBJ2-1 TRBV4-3 CASSQDYQEGEQFF TGCGCCAGCAGCCAAGATTATCAGGAGGGTGAGCAGTTCTTC
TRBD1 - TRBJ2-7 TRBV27 CASRLGTGVSYEQYF TGTGCCAGCAGACTAGGGACAGGGGTCTCCTACGAGCAGTACTTC
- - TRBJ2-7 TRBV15 CATSRRGANEQYF TGTGCCACCAGCCGCCGGGGGGCCAACGAGCAGTACTTC
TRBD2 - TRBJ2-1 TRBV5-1 CASSLPSLAGVDEQFF TGCGCCAGCAGCCTCCCCTCCCTAGCGGGAGTGGATGAGCAGTTCTTC
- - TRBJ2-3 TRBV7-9 CASSLGGALVHTDTQYF TGTGCCAGCAGCTTAGGCGGGGCCCTTGTCCACACAGATACGCAGTATTTT
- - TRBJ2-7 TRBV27 CASSTQGGYEQYF TGTGCCAGCAGTACACAAGGGGGTTACGAGCAGTACTTC
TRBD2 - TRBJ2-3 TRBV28 CASSLFAGDSTDTQYF TGTGCCAGCAGTTTATTTGCGGGAGATAGCACAGATACGCAGTATTTT
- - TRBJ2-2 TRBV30 CAWREAGELFF TGTGCCTGGAGAGAGGCCGGGGAGCTGTTTTTT
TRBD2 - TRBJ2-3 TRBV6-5 CASSYRGADTQYF TGTGCCAGCAGTTACCGGGGGGCAGATACGCAGTATTTT
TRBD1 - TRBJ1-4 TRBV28 CASSWGQTLANEKLFF TGTGCCAGCAGTTGGGGACAGACTTTAGCTAATGAAAAACTGTTTTTT
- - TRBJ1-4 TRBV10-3 CAISSGATNEKLFF TGTGCCATCAGCTCAGGCGCAACTAATGAAAAACTGTTTTTT
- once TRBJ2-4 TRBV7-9 CASSPGIRRAKNIQYF TGTGCCAGCAGTCCCGGGATCCGGCGAGCCAAAAACATTCAGTACTTC
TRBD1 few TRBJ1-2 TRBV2 CASRGQGEYYGYTF TGTGCCAGCAGGGGACAGGGGGAGTATTATGGCTACACCTTC
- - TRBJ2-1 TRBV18 CASSPIRGGEQFF TGTGCCAGCTCACCTATCCGGGGTGGTGAGCAGTTCTTC
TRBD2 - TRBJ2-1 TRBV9 CASSEGLAAYNEQFF TGTGCCAGCAGCGAGGGACTAGCAGCCTACAATGAGCAGTTCTTC
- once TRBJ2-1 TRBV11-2 CASSLGGGSSYNEQFF TGTGCCAGCAGCTTAGGAGGGGGAAGCTCCTACAATGAGCAGTTCTTC
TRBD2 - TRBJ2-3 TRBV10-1 CASWGLSESTDTQYF TGCGCCAGCTGGGGACTATCAGAAAGCACAGATACGCAGTATTTT
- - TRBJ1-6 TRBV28 CASSLGSKSSYNSPLHF TGTGCCAGCAGTTTGGGCAGCAAGAGCTCCTATAATTCACCCCTCCACTTT
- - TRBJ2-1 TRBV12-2 CASRSWGHYNEQFF TGTGCAAGTCGCTCGTGGGGCCACTACAATGAGCAGTTCTTC
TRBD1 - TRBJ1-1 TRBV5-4 CASSSPTGVNTEAFF TGTGCCAGCAGCTCCCCGACAGGGGTGAACACTGAAGCTTTCTTT
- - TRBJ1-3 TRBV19 CASSATGSGNTIYF TGTGCCAGTAGTGCCACAGGGAGTGGAAACACCATATATTTT
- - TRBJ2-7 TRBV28 CASSPPQRPYEQYF TGTGCCAGCAGTCCTCCGCAGCGACCCTACGAGCAGTACTTC
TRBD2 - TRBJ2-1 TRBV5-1 CASSLTSGHNEQFF TGCGCCAGCAGCTTGACTAGCGGCCACAATGAGCAGTTCTTC
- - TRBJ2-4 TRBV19 CASSIRLGRSNIQYF TGTGCCAGTAGTATACGCCTCGGCAGGTCGAACATTCAGTACTTC
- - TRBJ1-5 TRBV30 CAWSSQGNQPQHF TGTGCCTGGAGTTCCCAGGGGAATCAGCCCCAGCATTTT
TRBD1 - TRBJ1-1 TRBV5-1 CASSTGQGYTEAFF TGCGCCAGCAGCACGGGACAGGGCTACACTGAAGCTTTCTTT
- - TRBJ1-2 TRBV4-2 CASSQDLIQGTNYGYTF TGTGCCAGCAGCCAAGATTTGATACAGGGAACTAACTATGGCTACACCTTC
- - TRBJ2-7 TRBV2 CAAAGSTYEQYF TGTGCCGCTGCGGGCAGTACCTACGAGCAGTACTTC
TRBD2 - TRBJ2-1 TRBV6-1 CASSGDAGLDLSEQFF TGTGCCAGCAGTGGGGATGCGGGACTAGATCTCAGTGAGCAGTTCTTC